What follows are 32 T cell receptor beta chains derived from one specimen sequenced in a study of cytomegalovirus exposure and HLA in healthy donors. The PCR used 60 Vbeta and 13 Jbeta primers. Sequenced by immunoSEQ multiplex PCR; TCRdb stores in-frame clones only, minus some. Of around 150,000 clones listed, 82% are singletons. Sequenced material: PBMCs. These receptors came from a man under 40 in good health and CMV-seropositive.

The CDR3 region has the DNA TGTGCCAGCAGCGTAGCCGGACAGGGGGCGGTCACTGAAGCTTTCTTT. Its protein product is CASSVAGQGAVTEAFF. The V and J genes are TRBV9 and TRBJ1-1; 11 bases match TRBD1. The ends lost 0 bases at V and 4 bases at J; junction bases unmatched: 5. This CDR3 is built from 16 residues. Germline CDR1 reads SGDLS; CDR2 reads YYNGEE.

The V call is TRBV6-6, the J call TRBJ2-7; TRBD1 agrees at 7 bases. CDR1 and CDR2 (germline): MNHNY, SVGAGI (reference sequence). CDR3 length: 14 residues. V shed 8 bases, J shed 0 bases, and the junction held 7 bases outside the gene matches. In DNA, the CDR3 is TGTGCCAGCCAGGGGACAGCAAGCTCCTACGAGCAGTACTTC. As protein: CASQGTASSYEQYF.

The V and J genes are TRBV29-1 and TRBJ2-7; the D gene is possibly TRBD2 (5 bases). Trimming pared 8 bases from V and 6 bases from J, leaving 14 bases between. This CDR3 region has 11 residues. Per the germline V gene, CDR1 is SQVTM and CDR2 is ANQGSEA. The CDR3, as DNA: TGCAGCACCGGGGTAAGAGGCGAGCAGTACTTC. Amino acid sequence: CSTGVRGEQYF.

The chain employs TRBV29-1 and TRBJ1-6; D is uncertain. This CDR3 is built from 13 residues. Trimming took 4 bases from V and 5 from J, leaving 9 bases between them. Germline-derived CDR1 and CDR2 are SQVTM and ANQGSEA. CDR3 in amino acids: CSVGAGNNSPLHF. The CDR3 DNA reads TGCAGCGTTGGGGCGGGGAATAATTCACCCCTCCACTTT.

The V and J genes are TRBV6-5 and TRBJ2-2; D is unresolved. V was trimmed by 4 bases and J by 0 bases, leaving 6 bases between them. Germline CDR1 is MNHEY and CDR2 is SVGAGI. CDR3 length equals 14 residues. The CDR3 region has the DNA TGTGCCAGCAGTTGGGCAGCGAACACCGGGGAGCTGTTTTTT. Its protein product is CASSWAANTGELFF.

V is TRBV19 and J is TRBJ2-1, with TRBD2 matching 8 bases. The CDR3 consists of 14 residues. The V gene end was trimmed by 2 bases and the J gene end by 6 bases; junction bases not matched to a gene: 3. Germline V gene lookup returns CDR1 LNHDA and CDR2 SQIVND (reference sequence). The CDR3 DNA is TGTGCCAGTAGTATACGGCTAGCGGGCAATGAGCAGTTCTTC. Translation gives CASSIRLAGNEQFF.

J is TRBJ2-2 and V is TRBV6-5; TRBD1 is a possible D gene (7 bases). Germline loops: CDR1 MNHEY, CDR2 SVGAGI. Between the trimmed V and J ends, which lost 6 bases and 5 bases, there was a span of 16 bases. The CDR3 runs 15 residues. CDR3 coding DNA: TGTGCCAGCAGCCCAGGGGGACTCGTAACCGGGGAGCTGTTTTTT. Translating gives CASSPGGLVTGELFF.

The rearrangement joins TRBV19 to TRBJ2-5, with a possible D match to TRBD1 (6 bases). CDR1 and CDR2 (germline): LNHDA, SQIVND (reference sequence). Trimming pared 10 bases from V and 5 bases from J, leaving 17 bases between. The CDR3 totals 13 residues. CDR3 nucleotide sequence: TGTGCCACCAAAGGCAGGGGTCGCGAGACCCAGTACTTC. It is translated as CATKGRGRETQYF.

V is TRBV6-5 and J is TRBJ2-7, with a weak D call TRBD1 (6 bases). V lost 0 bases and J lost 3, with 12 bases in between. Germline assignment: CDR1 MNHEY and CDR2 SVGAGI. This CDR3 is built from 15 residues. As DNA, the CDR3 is TGTGCCAGCAGTTACTCGAACCCAGGGGTCTACGAGCAGTACTTC. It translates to CASSYSNPGVYEQYF.

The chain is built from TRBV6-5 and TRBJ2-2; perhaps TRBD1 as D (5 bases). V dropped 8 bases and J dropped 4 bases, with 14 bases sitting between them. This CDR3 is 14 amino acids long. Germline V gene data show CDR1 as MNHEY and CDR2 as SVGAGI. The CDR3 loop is CASFPRRATGELFF. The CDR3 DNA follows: TGTGCCAGCTTTCCCCGCAGGGCCACCGGGGAGCTGTTTTTT.

DNA for the CDR3: TGCGCCAGCAGCTGGGGCGGGACTAGCGGGGGGGCGATTGAGCAGTTCTTC. As protein: CASSWGGTSGGAIEQFF. This sequence joins TRBV5-1 and TRBJ2-1; 16 bases are a match to TRBD2. V lost 3 bases, J lost 9 bases, and 9 bases stayed unmatched. The CDR3 is 17 residues long. Looked up from germline, CDR1 is SGHRS and CDR2 is YFSETQ.

In DNA form, the CDR3 reads TGTGCCAGCAACCTATGGGGCGGGGAGGGCACAGATACGCAGTATTTT. Protein sequence: CASNLWGGEGTDTQYF. The genes are TRBV11-2 and TRBJ2-3; D may be TRBD2 (6 bases). The CDR3 loop spans 16 amino acids. The V end was cut by 7 bases, the J end by 1 base, with 18 bases between. CDR1 and CDR2 (germline): SGHAT, FQNNGV.

The CDR3 loop reads CASSPLSFSGTGSTDTQYF. The CDR3 nucleotides read TGTGCCAGCTCACCGCTTTCCTTCTCCGGGACAGGGAGCACAGATACGCAGTATTTT. The rearrangement uses TRBV18 and TRBJ2-3; 9 bases align to TRBD1. The germline CDR1 and CDR2 sequences are KGHSH and LQKENI. The CDR3 sequence is 19 residues long. V trimming: 3 bases; J trimming: 0 bases; junction bases outside the gene matches: 13.

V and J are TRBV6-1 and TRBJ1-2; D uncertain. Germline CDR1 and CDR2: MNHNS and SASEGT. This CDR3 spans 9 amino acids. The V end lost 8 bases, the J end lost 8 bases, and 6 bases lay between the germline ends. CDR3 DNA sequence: TGTGCCAGCCTCCCCGGCTACACCTTC. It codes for CASLPGYTF.

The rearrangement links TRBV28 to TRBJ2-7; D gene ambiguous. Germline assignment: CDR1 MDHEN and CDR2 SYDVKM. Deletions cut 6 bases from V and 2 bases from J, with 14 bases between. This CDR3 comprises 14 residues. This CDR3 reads CASSPTILTYEQYF. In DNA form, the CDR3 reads TGTGCCAGCAGCCCCACCATACTGACCTACGAGCAGTACTTC.

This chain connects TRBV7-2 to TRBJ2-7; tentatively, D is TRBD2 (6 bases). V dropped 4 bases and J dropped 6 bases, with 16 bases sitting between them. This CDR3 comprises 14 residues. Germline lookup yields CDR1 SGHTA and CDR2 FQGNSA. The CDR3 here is CASSSPREPLEQYF. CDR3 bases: TGTGCCAGCAGCTCCCCCCGGGAGCCCCTCGAGCAGTACTTC.

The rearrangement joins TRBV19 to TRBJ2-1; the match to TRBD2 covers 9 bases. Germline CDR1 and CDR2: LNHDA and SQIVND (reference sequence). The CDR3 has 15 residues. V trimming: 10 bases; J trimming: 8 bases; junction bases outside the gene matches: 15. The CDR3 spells CATQAVIAGADEQFF. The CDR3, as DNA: TGTGCCACCCAGGCTGTCATAGCGGGAGCGGATGAGCAGTTCTTC.

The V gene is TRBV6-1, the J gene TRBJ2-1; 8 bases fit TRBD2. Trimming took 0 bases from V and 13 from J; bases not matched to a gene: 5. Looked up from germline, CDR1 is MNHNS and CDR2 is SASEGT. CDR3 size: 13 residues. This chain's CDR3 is CASSEAVAGTQFF. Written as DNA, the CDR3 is TGTGCCAGCAGTGAAGCTGTAGCGGGAACCCAGTTCTTC.

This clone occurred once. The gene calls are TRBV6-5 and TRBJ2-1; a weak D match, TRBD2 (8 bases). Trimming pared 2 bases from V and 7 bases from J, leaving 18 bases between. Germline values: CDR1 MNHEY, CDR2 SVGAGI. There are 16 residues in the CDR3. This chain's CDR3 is CASSYEGAGGRNEQFF. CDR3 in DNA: TGTGCCAGCAGTTACGAGGGGGCGGGAGGTAGAAATGAGCAGTTCTTC.

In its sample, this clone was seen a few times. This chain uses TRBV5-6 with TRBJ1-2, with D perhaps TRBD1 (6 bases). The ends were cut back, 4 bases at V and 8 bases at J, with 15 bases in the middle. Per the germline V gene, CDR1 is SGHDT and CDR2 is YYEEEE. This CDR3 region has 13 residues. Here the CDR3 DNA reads TGTGCCAGCAGCGGGCTACAGGGTTGGGGCTACACCTTC. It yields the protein CASSGLQGWGYTF.

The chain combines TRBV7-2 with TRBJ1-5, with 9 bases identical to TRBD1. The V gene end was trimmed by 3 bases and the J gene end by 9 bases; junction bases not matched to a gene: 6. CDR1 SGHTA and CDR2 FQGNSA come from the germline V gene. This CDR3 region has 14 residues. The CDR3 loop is CASSLDRGRGPQHF. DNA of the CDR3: TGTGCCAGCAGCTTGGACAGGGGAAGGGGGCCCCAGCATTTT. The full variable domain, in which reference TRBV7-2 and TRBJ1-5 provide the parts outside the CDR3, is GAGVSQSPSNKVTEKGKDVELRCDPISGHTALYWYRQSLGQGLEFLIYFQGNSAPDKSGLPSDRFSAERTGGSVSTLTIQRTQQEDSAVYLCASSLDRGRGPQHFGDGTRLSIL.

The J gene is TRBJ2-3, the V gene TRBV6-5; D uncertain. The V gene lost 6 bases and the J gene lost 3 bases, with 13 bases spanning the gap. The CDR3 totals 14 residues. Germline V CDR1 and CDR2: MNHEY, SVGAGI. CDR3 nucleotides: TGTGCCAGCAGGCCCACCCCCGCGACAGATACGCAGTATTTT. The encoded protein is CASRPTPATDTQYF.

The CDR3 sequence: CASSVGLAGTGGYEQYF. The CDR3 coding sequence is TGTGCCAGCAGCGTGGGACTAGCGGGAACCGGGGGGTACGAGCAGTACTTC. This chain connects TRBV5-4 to TRBJ2-5; 13 positions agree with TRBD2. The DNA end lines up better with TRBJ2-7; the J call may be wrong. CDR1 and CDR2 (germline): SGHNT, YYREEE (reference sequence). CDR3 size: 17 residues.

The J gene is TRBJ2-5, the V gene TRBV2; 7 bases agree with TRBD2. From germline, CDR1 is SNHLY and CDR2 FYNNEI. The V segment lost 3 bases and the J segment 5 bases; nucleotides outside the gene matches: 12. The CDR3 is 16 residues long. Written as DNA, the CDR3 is TGTGCCAGCAGTGACAACTGGGGCGGGAGCGGGGAGACCCAGTACTTC. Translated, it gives CASSDNWGGSGETQYF.

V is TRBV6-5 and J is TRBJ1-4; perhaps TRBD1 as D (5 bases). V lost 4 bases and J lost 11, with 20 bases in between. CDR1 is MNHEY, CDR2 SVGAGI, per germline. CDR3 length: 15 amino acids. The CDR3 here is CASSSSAAGLHKLFF. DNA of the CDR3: TGTGCCAGCAGTTCCTCAGCCGCAGGGTTACATAAACTGTTTTTT.

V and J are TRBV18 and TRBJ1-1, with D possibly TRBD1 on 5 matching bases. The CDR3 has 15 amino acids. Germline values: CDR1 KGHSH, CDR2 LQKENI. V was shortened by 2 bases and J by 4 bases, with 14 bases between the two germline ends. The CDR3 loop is CASSPGGGGTTEAFF. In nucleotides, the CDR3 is TGTGCCAGCTCACCAGGAGGAGGAGGGACCACTGAAGCTTTCTTT.

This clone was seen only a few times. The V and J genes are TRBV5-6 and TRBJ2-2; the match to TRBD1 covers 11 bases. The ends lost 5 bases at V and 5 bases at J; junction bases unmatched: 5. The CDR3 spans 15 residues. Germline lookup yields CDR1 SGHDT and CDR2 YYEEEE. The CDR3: CASRTGTGGTGELFF. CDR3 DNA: TGTGCCAGCAGAACCGGGACAGGGGGGACCGGGGAGCTGTTTTTT.

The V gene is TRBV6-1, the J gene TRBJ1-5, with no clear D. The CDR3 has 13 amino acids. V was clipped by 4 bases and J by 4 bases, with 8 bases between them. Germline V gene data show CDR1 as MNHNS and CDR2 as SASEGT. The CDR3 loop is CASSVIFNQPQHF. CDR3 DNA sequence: TGTGCCAGCAGTGTTATTTTTAATCAGCCCCAGCATTTT.

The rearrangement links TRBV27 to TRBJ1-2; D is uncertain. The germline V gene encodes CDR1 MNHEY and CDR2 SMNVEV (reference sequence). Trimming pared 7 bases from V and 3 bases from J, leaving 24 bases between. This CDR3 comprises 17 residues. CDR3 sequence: CASTPSSGLTHYYGYTF. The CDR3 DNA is TGTGCCAGCACCCCCTCGTCCGGACTCACGCACTACTATGGCTACACCTTC.

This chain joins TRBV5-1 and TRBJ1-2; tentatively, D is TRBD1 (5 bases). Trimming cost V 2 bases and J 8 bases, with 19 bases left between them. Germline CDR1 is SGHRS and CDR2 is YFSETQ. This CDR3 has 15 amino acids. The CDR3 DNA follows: TGCGCCAGCAGCTTCGAGGCGGGGGGAGCGCGGGGCTACACCTTC. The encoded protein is CASSFEAGGARGYTF.

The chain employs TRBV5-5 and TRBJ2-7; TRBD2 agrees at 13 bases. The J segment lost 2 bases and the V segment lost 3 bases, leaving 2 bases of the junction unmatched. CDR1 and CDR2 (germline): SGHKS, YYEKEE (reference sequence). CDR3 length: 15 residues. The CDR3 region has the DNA TGTGCCAGCAGCTCGGGACTAGCGGGAACCTACGAGCAGTACTTC. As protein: CASSSGLAGTYEQYF.

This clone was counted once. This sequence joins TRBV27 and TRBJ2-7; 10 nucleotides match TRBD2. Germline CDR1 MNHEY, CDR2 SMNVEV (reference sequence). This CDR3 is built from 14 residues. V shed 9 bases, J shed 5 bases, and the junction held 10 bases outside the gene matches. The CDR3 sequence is CASRPGLAIHEQYF. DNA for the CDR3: TGTGCCAGTCGCCCGGGACTAGCGATCCACGAGCAGTACTTC.